This TCR beta chain comes out of a study of blood T cell repertoires in COVID-19. Study information: Material from acute and convalescent COVID-19 was sourced from the United States, Italy and Spain. PBMCs, B-cell-depleted T cells, or T cells were the source of the cDNA or gDNA that made up the material.

Per germline, CDR1 SGDLS and CDR2 YYNGEE. Trimming left V 0 bases short and J 0 bases short, with 7 bases between. The CDR3 runs to 15 residues. The data were produced by immunoSEQ multiplex PCR, yet TCRdb's version contains in-frame clones alone and is incomplete. This sample has 120,000 to 150,000 clones, with around four fifths found just once. The rearrangement joins TRBV9 to TRBJ1-3; D not resolved. The sequenced sample was peripheral blood. The receptor was derived from a human donor in a cohort sampled during active COVID-19. The CDR3 DNA reads TGTGCCAGCAGCGTAGTGGGCAGCTCTGGAAACACCATATATTTT. As protein: CASSVVGSSGNTIYF.